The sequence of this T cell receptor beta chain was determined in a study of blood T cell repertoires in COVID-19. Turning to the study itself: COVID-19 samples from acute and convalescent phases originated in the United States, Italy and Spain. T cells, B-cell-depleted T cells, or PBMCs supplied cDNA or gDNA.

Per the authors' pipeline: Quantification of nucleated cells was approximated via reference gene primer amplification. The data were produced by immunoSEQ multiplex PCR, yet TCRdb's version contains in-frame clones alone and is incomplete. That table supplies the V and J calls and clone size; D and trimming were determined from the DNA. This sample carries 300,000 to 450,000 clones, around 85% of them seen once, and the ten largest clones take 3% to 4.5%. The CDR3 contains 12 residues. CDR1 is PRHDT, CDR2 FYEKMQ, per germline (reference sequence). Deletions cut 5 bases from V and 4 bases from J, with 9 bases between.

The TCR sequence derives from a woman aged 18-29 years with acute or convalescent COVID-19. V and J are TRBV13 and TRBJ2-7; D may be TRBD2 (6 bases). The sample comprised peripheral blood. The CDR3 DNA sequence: TGTGCCAGCAGCGACGGGAGTTACGAGCAGTACTTC. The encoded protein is CASSDGSYEQYF.